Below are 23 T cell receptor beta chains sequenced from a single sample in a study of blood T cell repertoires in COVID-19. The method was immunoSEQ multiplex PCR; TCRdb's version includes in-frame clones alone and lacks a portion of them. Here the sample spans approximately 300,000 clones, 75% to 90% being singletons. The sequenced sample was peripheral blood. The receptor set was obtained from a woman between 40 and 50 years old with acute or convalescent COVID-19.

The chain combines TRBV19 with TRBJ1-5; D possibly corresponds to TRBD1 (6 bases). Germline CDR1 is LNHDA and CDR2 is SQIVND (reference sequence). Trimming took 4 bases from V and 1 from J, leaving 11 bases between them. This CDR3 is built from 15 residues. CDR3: CASSTQGPSNQPQHF. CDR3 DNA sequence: TGTGCCAGTAGTACCCAGGGGCCCAGCAATCAGCCCCAGCATTTT.

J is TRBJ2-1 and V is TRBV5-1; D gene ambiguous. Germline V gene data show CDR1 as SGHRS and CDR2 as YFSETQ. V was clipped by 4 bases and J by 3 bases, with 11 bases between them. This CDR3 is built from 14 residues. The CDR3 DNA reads TGCGCCAGCAGCCAAGCTAGTCACTACAATGAGCAGTTCTTC. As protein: CASSQASHYNEQFF.

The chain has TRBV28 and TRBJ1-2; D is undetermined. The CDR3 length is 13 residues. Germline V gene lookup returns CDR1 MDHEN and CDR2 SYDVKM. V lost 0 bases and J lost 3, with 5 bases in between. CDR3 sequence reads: CASSLWQDYGYTF. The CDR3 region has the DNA TGTGCCAGCAGTTTATGGCAGGACTATGGCTACACCTTC.

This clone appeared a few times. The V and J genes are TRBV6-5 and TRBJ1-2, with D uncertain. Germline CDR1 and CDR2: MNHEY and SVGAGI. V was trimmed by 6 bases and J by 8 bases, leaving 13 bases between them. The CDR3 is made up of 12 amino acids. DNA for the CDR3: TGTGCCAGCAGACGGGGAATTGGGGGCTACACCTTC. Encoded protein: CASRRGIGGYTF.

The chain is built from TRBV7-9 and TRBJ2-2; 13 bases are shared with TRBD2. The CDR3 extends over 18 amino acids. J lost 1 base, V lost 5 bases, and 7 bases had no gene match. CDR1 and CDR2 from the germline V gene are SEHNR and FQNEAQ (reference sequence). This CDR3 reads CASSLKRTSGGNTGELFF. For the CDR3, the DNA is TGTGCCAGCAGCCTTAAAAGGACTAGCGGGGGGAACACCGGGGAGCTGTTTTTT.

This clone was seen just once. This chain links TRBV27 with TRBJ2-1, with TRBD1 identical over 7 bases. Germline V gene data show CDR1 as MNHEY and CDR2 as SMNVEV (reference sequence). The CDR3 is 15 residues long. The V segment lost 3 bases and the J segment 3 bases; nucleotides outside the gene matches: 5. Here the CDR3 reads CASSFGAGGYNEQFF. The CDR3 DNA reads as TGTGCCAGCAGTTTTGGAGCAGGGGGCTACAATGAGCAGTTCTTC.

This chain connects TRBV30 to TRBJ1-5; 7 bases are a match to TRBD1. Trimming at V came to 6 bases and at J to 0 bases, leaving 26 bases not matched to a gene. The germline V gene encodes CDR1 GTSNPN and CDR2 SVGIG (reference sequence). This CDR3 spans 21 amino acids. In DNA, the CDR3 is TGTGCCTGTTCTAACAAACCCGGGACAGCTGAGATCCCCTATAGCAATCAGCCCCAGCATTTT. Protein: CACSNKPGTAEIPYSNQPQHF.

CDR3 loop: CASRPDRATGYTF. The CDR3 region has the DNA TGTGCCAGCAGACCGGACAGGGCAACTGGCTACACCTTC. The V call is TRBV12-3 or TRBV12-4, the J call TRBJ1-2; TRBD1 agrees at 8 bases. V was clipped by 6 bases and J by 7 bases; unmatched bases: 7. The CDR3 consists of 13 residues.

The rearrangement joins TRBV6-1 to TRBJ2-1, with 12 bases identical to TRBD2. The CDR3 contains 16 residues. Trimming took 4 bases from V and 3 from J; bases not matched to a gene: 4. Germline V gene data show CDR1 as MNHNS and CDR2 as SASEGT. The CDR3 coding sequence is TGTGCCAGCAGTGGACTAGCGGGGGTCCTCTACAATGAGCAGTTCTTC. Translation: CASSGLAGVLYNEQFF.

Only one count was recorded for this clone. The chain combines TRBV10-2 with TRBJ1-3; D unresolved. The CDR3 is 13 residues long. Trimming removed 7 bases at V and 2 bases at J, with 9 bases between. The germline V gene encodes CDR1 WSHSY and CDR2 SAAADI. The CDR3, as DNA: TGCGCCAGCACCGTGGGAGCTGGAAACACCATATATTTT. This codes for CASTVGAGNTIYF.

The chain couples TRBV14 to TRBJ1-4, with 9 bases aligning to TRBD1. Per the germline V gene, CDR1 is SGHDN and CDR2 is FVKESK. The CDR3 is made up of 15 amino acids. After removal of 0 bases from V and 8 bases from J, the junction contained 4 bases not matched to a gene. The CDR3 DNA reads TGTGCCAGCAGCCAAGAAACAGGGGGCTGGGAAAAACTGTTTTTT. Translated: CASSQETGGWEKLFF.

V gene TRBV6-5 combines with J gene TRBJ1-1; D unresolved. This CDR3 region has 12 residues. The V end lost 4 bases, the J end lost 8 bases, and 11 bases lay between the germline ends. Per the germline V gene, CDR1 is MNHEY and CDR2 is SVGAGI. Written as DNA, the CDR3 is TGTGCCAGCAGTTGGGGAGGTCCCGAAGCTTTCTTT. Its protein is CASSWGGPEAFF.

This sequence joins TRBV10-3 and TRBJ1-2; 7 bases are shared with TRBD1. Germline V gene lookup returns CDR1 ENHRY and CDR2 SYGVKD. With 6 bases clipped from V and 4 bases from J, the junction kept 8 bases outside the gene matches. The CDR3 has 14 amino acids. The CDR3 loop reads CAISGTDNFYGYTF. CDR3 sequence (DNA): TGTGCCATCAGCGGGACAGACAATTTCTATGGCTACACCTTC.

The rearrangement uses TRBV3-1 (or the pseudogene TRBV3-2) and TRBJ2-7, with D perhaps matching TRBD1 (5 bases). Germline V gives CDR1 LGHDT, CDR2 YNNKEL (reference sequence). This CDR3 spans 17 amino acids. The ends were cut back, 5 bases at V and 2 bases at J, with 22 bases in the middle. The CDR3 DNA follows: TGTGCCAGCAGCGTCCCCGTGGAGAGACAGAGAACCTACGAGCAGTACGTC. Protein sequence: CASSVPVERQRTYEQYV.

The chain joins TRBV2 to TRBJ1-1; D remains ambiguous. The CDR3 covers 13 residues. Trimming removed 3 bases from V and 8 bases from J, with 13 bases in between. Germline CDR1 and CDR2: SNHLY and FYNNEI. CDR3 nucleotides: TGTGCCAGCAGTGACCCCCCACAGAAAGAAGCTTTCTTT. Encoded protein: CASSDPPQKEAFF. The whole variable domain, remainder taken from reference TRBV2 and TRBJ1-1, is EPEVTQTPSHQVTQMGQEVILRCVPISNHLYFYWYRQILGQKVEFLVSFYNNEISEKSEIFDDQFSVERPDGSNFTLKIRSTKLEDSAMYFCASSDPPQKEAFFGQGTRLTVV.

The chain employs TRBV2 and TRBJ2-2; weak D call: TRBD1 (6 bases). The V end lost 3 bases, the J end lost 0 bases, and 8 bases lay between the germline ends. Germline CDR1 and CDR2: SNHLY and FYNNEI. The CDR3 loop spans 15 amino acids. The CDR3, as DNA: TGTGCCAGCAGTGACTGGACAGCGAACACCGGGGAGCTGTTTTTT. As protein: CASSDWTANTGELFF. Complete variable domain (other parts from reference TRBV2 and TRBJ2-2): EPEVTQTPSHQVTQMGQEVILRCVPISNHLYFYWYRQILGQKVEFLVSFYNNEISEKSEIFDDQFSVERPDGSNFTLKIRSTKLEDSAMYFCASSDWTANTGELFFGEGSRLTVL.

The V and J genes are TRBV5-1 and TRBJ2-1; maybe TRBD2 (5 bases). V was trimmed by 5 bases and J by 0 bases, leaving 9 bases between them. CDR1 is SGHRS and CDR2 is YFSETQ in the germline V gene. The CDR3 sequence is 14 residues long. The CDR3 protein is CASRVSDSYNEQFF. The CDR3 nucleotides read TGCGCCAGCAGGGTTAGCGACTCCTACAATGAGCAGTTCTTC. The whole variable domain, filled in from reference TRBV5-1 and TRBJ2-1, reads KAGVTQTPRYLIKTRGQQVTLSCSPISGHRSVSWYQQTPGQGLQFLFEYFSETQRNKGNFPGRFSGRQFSNSRSEMNVSTLELGDSALYLCASRVSDSYNEQFFGPGTRLTVL.

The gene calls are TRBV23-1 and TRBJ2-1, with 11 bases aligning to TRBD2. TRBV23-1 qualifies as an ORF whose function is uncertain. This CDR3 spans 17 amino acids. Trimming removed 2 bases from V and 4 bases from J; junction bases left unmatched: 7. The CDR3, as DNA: TGCGCCAGCAGTCAACTCAGAACTAGCGGGGGATACAATGAGCAGTTCTTC. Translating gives CASSQLRTSGGYNEQFF.

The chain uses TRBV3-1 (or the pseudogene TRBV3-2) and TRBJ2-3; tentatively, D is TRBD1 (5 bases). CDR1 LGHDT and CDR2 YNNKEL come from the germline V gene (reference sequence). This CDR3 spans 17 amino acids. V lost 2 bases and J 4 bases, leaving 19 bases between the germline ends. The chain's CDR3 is CASSQTVGRVLADTQYF. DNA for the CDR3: TGTGCCAGCAGCCAAACGGTTGGCAGGGTGCTCGCAGATACGCAGTATTTT.

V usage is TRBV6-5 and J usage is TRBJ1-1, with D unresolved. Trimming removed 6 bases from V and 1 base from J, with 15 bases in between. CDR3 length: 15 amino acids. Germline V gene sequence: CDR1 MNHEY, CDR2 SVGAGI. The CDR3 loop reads CASSQTRGGNTEAFF. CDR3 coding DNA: TGTGCCAGCAGCCAAACACGGGGAGGGAACACTGAAGCTTTCTTT.

This CDR3 is CASTDRGYTEAFF. CDR3 nucleotide sequence: TGTGCCAGCACCGACAGGGGGTACACTGAAGCTTTCTTT. The chain has TRBV3-1 (or the pseudogene TRBV3-2) and TRBJ1-1; 9 bases are a match to TRBD1. The germline V gene encodes CDR1 LGHDT and CDR2 YNNKEL (reference sequence). Germline trimming cut 7 bases from V and 3 bases from J; bases unmatched to any gene: 3. The CDR3 sequence is 13 residues long.

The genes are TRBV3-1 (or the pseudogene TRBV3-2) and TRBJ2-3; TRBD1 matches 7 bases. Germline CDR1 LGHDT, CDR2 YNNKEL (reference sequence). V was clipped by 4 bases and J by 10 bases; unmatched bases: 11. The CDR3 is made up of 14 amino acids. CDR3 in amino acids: CASSLNKQGLAQYF. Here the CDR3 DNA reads TGTGCCAGCAGCCTCAACAAACAGGGGTTGGCGCAGTATTTT.

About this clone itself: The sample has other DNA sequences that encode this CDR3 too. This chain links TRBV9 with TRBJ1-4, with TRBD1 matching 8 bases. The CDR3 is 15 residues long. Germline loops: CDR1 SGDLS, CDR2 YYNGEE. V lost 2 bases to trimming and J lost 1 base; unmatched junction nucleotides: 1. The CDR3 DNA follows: TGTGCCAGCAGCGTTACAGGGGGAACTAATGAAAAACTGTTTTTT. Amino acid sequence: CASSVTGGTNEKLFF.